This T cell receptor (beta chain) was sequenced during a study of blood T cell repertoires in COVID-19. Study overall: Italy, Spain and the United States were the sources of the convalescent and acute COVID-19 samples.

The table came from immunoSEQ multiplex PCR; TCRdb's copy has only in-frame clones and leaves some out. Of about 210,000 clones in the sample, about 84% were seen once. Germline values: CDR1 SNHLY, CDR2 FYNNEI. The length of the CDR3 is 11 residues. Trimming left V 5 bases short and J 2 bases short, with 3 bases between. The V and J genes are TRBV2 and TRBJ2-5, with unresolved D. The sequence derives from an elderly woman with COVID-19, enrolled during active disease. Sequenced input: peripheral blood. As DNA, the CDR3 is TGTGCCAGCAGTCCGCAAGAGACCCAGTACTTC. Translating it yields CASSPQETQYF. The variable domain in full, completed from reference TRBV2 and TRBJ2-5, reads EPEVTQTPSHQVTQMGQEVILRCVPISNHLYFYWYRQILGQKVEFLVSFYNNEISEKSEIFDDQFSVERPDGSNFTLKIRSTKLEDSAMYFCASSPQETQYFGPGTRLLVL.